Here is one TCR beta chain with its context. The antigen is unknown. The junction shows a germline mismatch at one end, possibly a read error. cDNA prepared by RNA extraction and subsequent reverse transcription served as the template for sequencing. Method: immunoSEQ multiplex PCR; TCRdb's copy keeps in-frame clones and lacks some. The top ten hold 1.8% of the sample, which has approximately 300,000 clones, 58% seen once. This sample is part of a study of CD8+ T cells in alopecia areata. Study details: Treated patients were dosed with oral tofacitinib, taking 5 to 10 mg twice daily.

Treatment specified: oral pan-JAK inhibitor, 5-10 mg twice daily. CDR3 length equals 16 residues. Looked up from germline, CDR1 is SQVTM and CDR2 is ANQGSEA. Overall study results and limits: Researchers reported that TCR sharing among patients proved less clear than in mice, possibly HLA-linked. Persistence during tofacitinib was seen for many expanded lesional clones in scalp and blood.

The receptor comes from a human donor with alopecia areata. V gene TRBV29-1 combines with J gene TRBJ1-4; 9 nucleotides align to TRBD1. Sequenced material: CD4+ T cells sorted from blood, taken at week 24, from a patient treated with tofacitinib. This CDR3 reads CTVYGDRDKGLEKLFF. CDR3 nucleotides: TGCACCGTTTACGGGGACAGGGATAAAGGGTTGGAAAAACTGTTTTTT. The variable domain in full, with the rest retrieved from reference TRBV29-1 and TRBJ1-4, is SAVISQKPSRDICQRGTSLTIQCQVDSQVTMMFWYRQQPGQSLTLIATANQGSEATYESGFVIDKFPISRPNLTFSTLTVSNMSPEDSSIYLCTVYGDRDKGLEKLFFGSGTQLSVL.